Listed below are T cell receptor beta chains from one sample, sequenced in a study of Ad26.COV2.S vaccination and SARS-CoV-2 variants. Only in-frame clones appear in the TCRdb table, and some are missing; sequencing was by immunoSEQ multiplex PCR. The sample contains approximately 500,000 clones, 87% of which appear only once. Source: peripheral blood, taken in a trial of Ad26.COV2.S vaccine versus placebo. All receptors derive from a person between 18 and 65 years old who received the Ad26.COV2.S COVID-19 vaccine or a placebo. The conserved cysteine and the conserved F or W are not part of the CDR3 here. Clone size is given for some rows only: seen once, a few or many times, or a class if the clone is expanded.

cdr3_aa: ASSLGRGEQY; j_call: TRBJ2-7; v_call: TRBV28; cdr3_length: 10; clone_size: -
cdr3_aa: ASSALRSVGEQY; j_call: TRBJ2-7; v_call: TRBV27; cdr3_length: 12; clone_size: -
cdr3_aa: SARWGDGYT; j_call: TRBJ1-2; v_call: TRBV20-1; cdr3_length: 9; clone_size: -
cdr3_aa: ASTDNWNTGELF; j_call: TRBJ2-2; v_call: TRBV28; cdr3_length: 12; clone_size: -
cdr3_aa: ASSHGQGPYEQY; j_call: TRBJ2-7; v_call: TRBV28; cdr3_length: 12; clone_size: -
cdr3_aa: ASRPNRAGEQY; j_call: TRBJ2-7; v_call: TRBV28; cdr3_length: 11; clone_size: many
cdr3_aa: ASSLGGPEQY; j_call: TRBJ2-7; v_call: TRBV12-3/TRBV12-4; cdr3_length: 10; clone_size: once
cdr3_aa: ASSQGGGYT; j_call: TRBJ1-2; v_call: TRBV12-3/TRBV12-4; cdr3_length: 9; clone_size: few
cdr3_aa: ASSLFRNNEQF; j_call: TRBJ2-1; v_call: TRBV5-6; cdr3_length: 11; clone_size: -
cdr3_aa: ASSAEDRKMNTEAF; j_call: TRBJ1-1; v_call: TRBV19; cdr3_length: 14; clone_size: medium-sized
cdr3_aa: ASRGGGGRGTDTQY; j_call: TRBJ2-3; v_call: TRBV2; cdr3_length: 14; clone_size: few
cdr3_aa: ASSRGGPGANVLT; j_call: TRBJ2-6; v_call: TRBV11-3; cdr3_length: 13; clone_size: -
cdr3_aa: ASSYRERVTGELF; j_call: TRBJ2-2; v_call: TRBV5-4; cdr3_length: 13; clone_size: -
cdr3_aa: AWGGLSGNVLT; j_call: TRBJ2-6; v_call: TRBV30; cdr3_length: 11; clone_size: -
cdr3_aa: ASSLGGTAGDGYT; j_call: TRBJ1-2; v_call: TRBV5-6; cdr3_length: 13; clone_size: once
cdr3_aa: ASSITRSRYEQY; j_call: TRBJ2-7; v_call: TRBV27; cdr3_length: 12; clone_size: -
cdr3_aa: ASNRQGADTQY; j_call: TRBJ2-3; v_call: TRBV7-2; cdr3_length: 11; clone_size: -